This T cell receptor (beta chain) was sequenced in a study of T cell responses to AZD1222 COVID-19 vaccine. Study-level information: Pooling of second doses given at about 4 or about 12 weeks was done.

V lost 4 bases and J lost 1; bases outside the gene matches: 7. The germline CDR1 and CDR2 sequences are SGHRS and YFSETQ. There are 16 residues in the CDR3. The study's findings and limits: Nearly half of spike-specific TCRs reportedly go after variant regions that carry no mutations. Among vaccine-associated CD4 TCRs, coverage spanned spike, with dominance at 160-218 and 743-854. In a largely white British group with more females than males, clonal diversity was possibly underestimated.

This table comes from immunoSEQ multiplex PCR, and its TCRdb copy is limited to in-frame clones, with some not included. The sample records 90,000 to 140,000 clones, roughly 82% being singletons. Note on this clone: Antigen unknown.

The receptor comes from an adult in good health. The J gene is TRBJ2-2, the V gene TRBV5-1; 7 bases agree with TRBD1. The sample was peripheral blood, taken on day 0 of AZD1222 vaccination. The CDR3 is CASSLETGWNTGELFF. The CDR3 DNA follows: TGCGCCAGCAGCCTTGAGACAGGGTGGAACACCGGGGAGCTGTTTTTT.